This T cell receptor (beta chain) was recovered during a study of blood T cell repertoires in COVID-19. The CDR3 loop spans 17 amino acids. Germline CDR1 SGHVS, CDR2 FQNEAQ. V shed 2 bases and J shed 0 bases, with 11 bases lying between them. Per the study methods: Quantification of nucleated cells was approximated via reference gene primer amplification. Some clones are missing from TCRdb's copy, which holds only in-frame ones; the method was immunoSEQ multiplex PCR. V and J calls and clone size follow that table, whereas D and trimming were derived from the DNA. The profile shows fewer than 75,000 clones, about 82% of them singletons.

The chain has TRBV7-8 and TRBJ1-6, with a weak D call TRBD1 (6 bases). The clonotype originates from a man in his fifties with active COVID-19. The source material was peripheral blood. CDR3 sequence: CASSLYGQRSYNSPLHF. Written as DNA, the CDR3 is TGTGCCAGCAGCTTATACGGACAGCGCTCCTATAATTCACCCCTCCACTTT.